The next 6 T cell receptor beta chains were all read from a single sample in a study of blood T cell repertoires in COVID-19. The table came from immunoSEQ multiplex PCR; TCRdb's copy has only in-frame clones and leaves some out. The profile shows around 200,000 clones, approximately 88% of them singletons. What was sequenced was PBMCs or T cells enriched from blood (not recorded which). The origin of the receptors is a man in his late teens or twenties with acute COVID-19.

In this sample, this clone turned up once. The chain combines TRBV18 with TRBJ2-7; 8 bases fit TRBD1. The V and J ends lost 6 bases and 2 bases, in that order; junction bases with no gene match: 3. Germline lookup yields CDR1 KGHSH and CDR2 LQKENI. This CDR3 is built from 13 residues. The CDR3 DNA reads as TGTGCCAGCTCTCTACAGGGGGCCTACGAGCAGTACTTC. Translated: CASSLQGAYEQYF.

The chain carries TRBV30 and TRBJ1-6; maybe TRBD1 (5 bases). Trimming left V 4 bases short and J 6 bases short, with 13 bases between. Germline CDR1 GTSNPN, CDR2 SVGIG (reference sequence). There are 14 residues in the CDR3. CDR3 region: CAWTVLGANSPLHF. Here the CDR3 DNA reads TGTGCCTGGACTGTTTTAGGGGCTAATTCACCCCTCCACTTT.

The V and J genes are TRBV7-9 and TRBJ1-2; the match to TRBD1 covers 7 bases. Trimming cost V 1 base and J 1 base; bases outside gene matches: 3. This CDR3 contains 15 residues. CDR1 is SEHNR and CDR2 is FQNEAQ in the germline V gene (reference sequence). The CDR3 DNA follows: TGTGCCAGCAGCTTAGGACAGGGACTTAACTATGGCTACACCTTC. Translating gives CASSLGQGLNYGYTF.

For the CDR3, the DNA is TGTGCCAGCAGTCCGGGACAGGGCCCTGGAAACACCATATATTTT. As protein: CASSPGQGPGNTIYF. The chain uses TRBV28 and TRBJ1-3; 9 bases line up with TRBD1. CDR1 and CDR2 from the germline V gene are MDHEN and SYDVKM. The length of the CDR3 is 15 residues. V trimming: 5 bases; J trimming: 2 bases; junction bases outside the gene matches: 4.

This chain links TRBV28 with TRBJ1-5; D ambiguous. The length of the CDR3 is 14 residues. Germline lookup yields CDR1 MDHEN and CDR2 SYDVKM. V shed 7 bases and J shed 1 base, with 11 bases lying between them. As DNA, the CDR3 is TGTGCCAGCAACGGGATCTTAAGCAATCAGCCCCAGCATTTT. Its translation: CASNGILSNQPQHF.

The chain carries TRBV7-9 and TRBJ2-3, with TRBD2 identical over 11 bases. V was clipped by 5 bases and J by 1 base; unmatched bases: 5. This CDR3 is built from 16 residues. Germline V gene lookup returns CDR1 SEHNR and CDR2 FQNEAQ (reference sequence). CDR3: CASSRTSGGGTDTQYF. The DNA for the CDR3 is TGTGCCAGCAGCCGCACTAGCGGGGGCGGCACAGATACGCAGTATTTT.